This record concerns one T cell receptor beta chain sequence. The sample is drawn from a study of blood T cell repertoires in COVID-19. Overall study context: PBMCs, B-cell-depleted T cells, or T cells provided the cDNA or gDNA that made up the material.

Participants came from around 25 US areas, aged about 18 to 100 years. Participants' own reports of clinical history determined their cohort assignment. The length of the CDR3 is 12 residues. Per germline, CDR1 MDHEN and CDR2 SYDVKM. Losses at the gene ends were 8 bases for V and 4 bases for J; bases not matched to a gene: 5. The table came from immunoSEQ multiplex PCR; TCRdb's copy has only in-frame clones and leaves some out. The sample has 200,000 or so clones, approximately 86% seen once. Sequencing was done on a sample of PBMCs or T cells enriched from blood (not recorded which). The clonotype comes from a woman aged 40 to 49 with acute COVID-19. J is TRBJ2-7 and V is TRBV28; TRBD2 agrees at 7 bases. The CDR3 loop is CASRSGGYEQYF. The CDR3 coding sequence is TGTGCCAGCCGATCGGGAGGATACGAGCAGTACTTC.